Sequencing of this T cell receptor beta chain was carried out in a study of CD8 T cells in Susac syndrome. The CDR3 runs 16 residues. The germline gives CDR1 MNHEY, CDR2 SMNVEV (reference sequence). V shed 6 bases and J shed 5 bases, with 23 bases lying between them. An input of roughly 0.5 to 1 ug of RNA was subjected to reverse transcription using random hexamers. TCRdb called the immunoSEQ multiplex PCR reads again in MiXCR, with one record for every CDR3 protein. The table has about 300,000 distinct CDR3 sequences, approximately 85% seen once. The sequenced sample consisted of CD8+ T cells from PBMCs. The sequence was obtained from a human donor with multiple sclerosis. V usage is TRBV27 and J usage is TRBJ2-7; D gene ambiguous. Here the CDR3 DNA reads TGTGCCAGCAGAACGAACCCCGCCGGCAGGAATCACGAGCAGTACTTC. Protein sequence: CASRTNPAGRNHEQYF.